The present T cell receptor (beta chain) was sequenced within a study of T-cell reconstitution after alpha-beta-depleted transplantation in children. CDR1 is LGHNA and CDR2 is YNFKEQ in the germline V gene. With V trimmed by 4 bases and J by 2 bases, 9 bases remained unmatched. The CDR3 sequence is 16 residues long. Using unique molecular identifiers, the investigators prepared the TCRbeta library. TCRdb passed the PCR reads through MiXCR, listing each CDR3 protein once. The sample has about 610,000 distinct CDR3 sequences, over 9.5% seen once. This clonotype showed up many times. This sequence was found in a human donor who donated a stem cell graft to a child with acute myeloid leukemia. The sample was PBMCs from the stem cell graft donor, taken from the stem cell graft. This sequence joins TRBV4-2 and TRBJ2-3; 7 bases map to TRBD2. Here the CDR3 reads CASSPSSGGVTDTQYF. In DNA form, the CDR3 reads TGTGCCAGCAGCCCATCTAGCGGAGGGGTCACAGATACGCAGTATTTT.